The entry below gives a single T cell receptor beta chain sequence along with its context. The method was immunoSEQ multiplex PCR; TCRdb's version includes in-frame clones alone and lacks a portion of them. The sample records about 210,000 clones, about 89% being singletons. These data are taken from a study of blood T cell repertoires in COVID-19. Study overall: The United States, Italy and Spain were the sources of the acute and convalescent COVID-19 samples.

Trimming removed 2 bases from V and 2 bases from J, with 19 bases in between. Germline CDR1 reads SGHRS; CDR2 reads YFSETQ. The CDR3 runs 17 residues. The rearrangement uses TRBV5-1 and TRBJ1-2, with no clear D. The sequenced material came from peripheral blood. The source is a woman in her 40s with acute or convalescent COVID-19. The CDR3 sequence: CASSLSSVLLPNYGYTF. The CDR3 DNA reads TGCGCCAGCAGCTTAAGCTCGGTCCTTTTACCAAACTATGGCTACACCTTC.